What follows are 8 T cell receptor beta chains derived from one specimen sequenced in a study of shared clonotypes between healthy human individuals. This table comes from immunoSEQ multiplex PCR, and its TCRdb copy is limited to in-frame clones, with some not included. The sample records a few million clones, around nine tenths being singletons. The sample comprised naive CD4+ T cells sorted from blood. Sample subset: CD45RA+ positively selected. These receptors were collected from a man younger than 35 in good health.

The chain joins TRBV7-2 to TRBJ1-4, with D maybe TRBD1 (5 bases). Germline V lookup: CDR1 SGHTA, CDR2 FQGNSA. The CDR3 totals 13 residues. The germline V and J ends were trimmed by 4 bases and 8 bases, with 11 bases remaining between them. For the CDR3, the DNA is TGTGCCAGCAGCTCCTGGGAGGGGGAAAAACTGTTTTTT. Translating gives CASSSWEGEKLFF.

The chain uses TRBV18 and TRBJ1-1, with D hard to call. In germline, CDR1 is KGHSH, CDR2 LQKENI. The V end lost 1 base, the J end lost 3 bases, and 12 bases lay between the germline ends. CDR3 size: 15 residues. The CDR3 reads CASSPRWGGDTEAFF. The CDR3 nucleotides are TGTGCCAGCTCACCACGATGGGGAGGAGACACTGAAGCTTTCTTT.

This clone was seen a handful of times. The chain is built from TRBV30 and TRBJ1-4; no clear D gene. From germline, CDR1 is GTSNPN and CDR2 SVGIG (reference sequence). The CDR3 has 15 residues. V lost 4 bases and J 0 bases, leaving 12 bases between the germline ends. The CDR3 sequence is CAWTPGDATNEKLFF. The CDR3, as DNA: TGTGCCTGGACGCCCGGAGACGCAACTAATGAAAAACTGTTTTTT.

Of note for this clone: The sample holds other DNA sequences that translate to the same CDR3. V gene TRBV28 combines with J gene TRBJ2-3; no clear D gene. The CDR3 totals 12 residues. The V gene lost 6 bases and the J gene lost 2 bases, with 6 bases spanning the gap. Germline lookup yields CDR1 MDHEN and CDR2 SYDVKM. The CDR3 DNA follows: TGTGCCAGCAGCTCGATCACAGATACGCAGTATTTT. Its protein is CASSSITDTQYF.

This sequence joins TRBV6-6 and TRBJ2-5; weak D call: TRBD1 (6 bases). V was cut by 5 bases and J by 5 bases, with 12 bases left in between. CDR3 length equals 13 residues. Germline V lookup: CDR1 MNHNY, CDR2 SVGAGI (reference sequence). The CDR3 loop is CASSRGSLETQYF. CDR3 bases: TGTGCCAGCAGTAGGGGGAGTCTGGAGACCCAGTACTTC.

This clone was seen only a few times. The sample contains more than one DNA sequence encoding this CDR3. The V call is TRBV11-3, the J call TRBJ2-7, with D unclear. CDR1 and CDR2 from the germline V gene are SGHNT and YENEEA. The CDR3 sequence is 12 residues long. Trimming stripped 0 bases from V and 3 bases from J, with 3 bases between. CDR3 loop: CASSLDGYEQYF. CDR3 DNA: TGTGCCAGCAGCTTAGACGGCTACGAGCAGTACTTC.

Concerning this clone itself: This sample also contains other DNA sequences that code for the same CDR3. The V and J genes are TRBV5-6 and TRBJ1-6; the D gene is possibly TRBD1 (6 bases). V lost 0 bases, J lost 6 bases, and 10 bases lay in between. The CDR3 length is 15 residues. The germline gives CDR1 SGHDT, CDR2 YYEEEE. CDR3 in DNA: TGTGCCAGCAGCTTGGGACAGGTCACTAATTCACCCCTCCACTTT. This gives the protein CASSLGQVTNSPLHF.

CDR3 DNA: TGTGCCAGCAGCTTAGAACAGGGGGTCGCCAAAAACATTCAGTACTTC. It translates to CASSLEQGVAKNIQYF. The genes are TRBV7-2 and TRBJ2-4; 8 positions agree with TRBD1. The germline V gene has CDR1 SGHTA and CDR2 FQGNSA. The CDR3 consists of 16 residues. The V and J ends lost 1 base and 1 base, in that order; junction bases with no gene match: 3. Full variable domain (outside the CDR3, taken from reference TRBV7-2 and TRBJ2-4): GAGVSQSPSNKVTEKGKDVELRCDPISGHTALYWYRQSLGQGLEFLIYFQGNSAPDKSGLPSDRFSAERTGGSVSTLTIQRTQQEDSAVYLCASSLEQGVAKNIQYFGAGTRLSVL.